The clone carrying this T cell receptor beta chain was found a few times. The sample belongs to a study of blood T cell repertoires in COVID-19. Germline V CDR1 and CDR2: MNHEY, SVGAGI. Trimming removed 7 bases from V and 5 bases from J, with 11 bases in between. This CDR3 spans 12 amino acids. TCRdb's table, derived via immunoSEQ multiplex PCR, lists solely in-frame clones and lacks some. In the table there are approximately 210,000 clones, 75% to 90% of which are singletons. This clonotype originated in a man aged 25-45 years who had recovered from COVID-19. The V gene is TRBV6-5, the J gene TRBJ1-1, with D perhaps TRBD1 (5 bases). Specimen: peripheral blood. This CDR3 reads CASNGPGTEAFF. The CDR3 DNA follows: TGTGCCAGCAACGGACCAGGGACTGAAGCTTTCTTT.